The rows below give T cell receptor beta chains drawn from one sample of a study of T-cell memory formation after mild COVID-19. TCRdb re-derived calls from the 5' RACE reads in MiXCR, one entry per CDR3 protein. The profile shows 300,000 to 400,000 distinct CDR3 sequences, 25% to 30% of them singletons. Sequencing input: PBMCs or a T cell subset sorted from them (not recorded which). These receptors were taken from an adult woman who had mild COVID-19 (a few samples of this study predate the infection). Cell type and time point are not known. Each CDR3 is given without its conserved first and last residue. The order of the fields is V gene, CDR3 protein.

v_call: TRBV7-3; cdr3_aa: ASSLGGGGTGYNEQF
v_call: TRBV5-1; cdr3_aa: ASSFPETGELF
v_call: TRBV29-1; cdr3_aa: SVSTTETYEQY
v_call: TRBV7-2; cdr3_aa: ASSLISLVGELF
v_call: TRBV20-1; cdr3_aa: SARRDEAEAF
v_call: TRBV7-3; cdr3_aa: ASSLTVTDAEQF
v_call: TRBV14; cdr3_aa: ASRKTRAAEQF
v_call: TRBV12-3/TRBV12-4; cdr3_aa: ASQRERETQY
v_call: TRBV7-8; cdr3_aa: ASSLEQGNEKLF
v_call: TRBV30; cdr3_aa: AWSVSYEQY
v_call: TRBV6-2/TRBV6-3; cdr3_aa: ASSWAGTSGRNEQF
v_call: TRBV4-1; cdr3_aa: ASSLLTGEYYGYT
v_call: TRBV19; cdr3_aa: ASSTAGITYEQY
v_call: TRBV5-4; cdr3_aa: ASRASGGSDTQY
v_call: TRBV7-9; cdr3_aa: ASSLFPSQGSYNEQF
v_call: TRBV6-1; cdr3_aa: ASSPGDIQQPQH
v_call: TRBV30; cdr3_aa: AVGGQGRWTEAF
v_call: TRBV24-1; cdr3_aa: ATSDGGIPRGPDTQY
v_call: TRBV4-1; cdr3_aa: ASSQDPSTANTGELF
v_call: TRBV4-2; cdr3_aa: ASRKEGAGDNQPQH
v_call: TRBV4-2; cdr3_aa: ASSQDAGGWEMNTEAF
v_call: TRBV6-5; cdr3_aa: ASSFEGALGYT
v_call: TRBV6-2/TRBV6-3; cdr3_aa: ASTAREGREQY